These T cell receptor beta chains were read from a single sample in a study of blood T cell repertoires in COVID-19. Produced via immunoSEQ multiplex PCR; TCRdb's table is partial and in-frame only. The sample contains tens of thousands of clones, 75% to 85% of which appear only once. Sequencing was done on a sample of peripheral blood. These receptors all come from a woman aged 80 or over with acute or convalescent COVID-19. CDR3s include the opening cysteine and the closing phenylalanine or tryptophan. Each record gives: D gene, J gene, clone size, V gene, CDR3 DNA, CDR3 protein. A D gene is named only where the DNA matches it firmly. Clone size is given for some rows only: seen once, a few or many times, or a class if the clone is expanded.

TRBD2 TRBJ2-1 NA TRBV11-2 TGTGCCAGCAGCCTCCCGCTAGCGGGGGGATTAGAGCAGTTCTTC CASSLPLAGGLEQFF
NA TRBJ2-1 NA TRBV9 TGTGCCAGCAGCGTAGATGAGTATTACAATGAGCAGTTCTTC CASSVDEYYNEQFF
TRBD2 TRBJ2-2 NA TRBV5-1 TGCGCCAGCAGCTGGTCTAGCGGGAGCCCGAACACCGGGGAGCTGTTTTTT CASSWSSGSPNTGELFF
NA TRBJ2-3 NA TRBV12-3/TRBV12-4 TGTGCCAGCAGGAGGGACACGGGAACGCAGTATTTT CASRRDTGTQYF
NA TRBJ1-2 NA TRBV2 TGTGCCAGCACCCTTGCCCGGGACTATGGCTACACCTTC CASTLARDYGYTF
NA TRBJ2-5 few TRBV10-1 TGCGCCAGCAGTGAGTCCCCCGGGGAGACCCAGTACTTC CASSESPGETQYF
NA TRBJ1-2 NA TRBV5-1 TGCGCCAGCAGCCCGGGAGGGGTTTATGGCTACACCTTC CASSPGGVYGYTF
NA TRBJ1-1 NA TRBV5-1 TGCGCCAGCAGTTCCCAGGGGTACACTGAAGCTTTCTTT CASSSQGYTEAFF
NA TRBJ2-2 NA TRBV2 TGTGCCAGCAGACGGCAAGGGGCGAACACCGGGGAGCTGTTTTTT CASRRQGANTGELFF
TRBD1 TRBJ2-7 NA TRBV19 TGTGCCAGTAGTTCCCCGGGACAGGGGACCTACGAGCAGTACTTC CASSSPGQGTYEQYF
NA TRBJ2-1 once TRBV12-2 TGTGCAAGTCGCTTAAATGGCGGGAGGGCAGGTTACAATGAGCAGTTCTTC CASRLNGGRAGYNEQFF
TRBD2 TRBJ2-4 NA TRBV7-9 TGTGCCAGCAGCTTAACTAGCGGGTTAGCCAAAAACATTCAGTACTTC CASSLTSGLAKNIQYF
TRBD2 TRBJ2-1 NA TRBV6-4 TGTGCCAGCAGTGTAGAGCGGGGGGGCCTCGGTGAGCAGTTCTTC CASSVERGGLGEQFF
TRBD1 TRBJ2-1 NA TRBV7-2 TGTGCCAGCAGCCCCAGGGGGACATGGGGCAATGAGCAGTTCTTC CASSPRGTWGNEQFF
NA TRBJ2-5 NA TRBV19 TGTGCCAGCGGAAGCCGTGGGGGGGGCAAACAAGAGACCCAGTACTTC CASGSRGGGKQETQYF
TRBD2 TRBJ2-1 NA TRBV29-1 TGCAGCGTCGCAGGAGGACTAGCGGGAGACAATGAGCAGTTCTTC CSVAGGLAGDNEQFF
TRBD1 TRBJ1-2 NA TRBV6-5 TGTGCCAGCAGTCAACGACAGGGGAAAGGTGGCTACACCTTC CASSQRQGKGGYTF
TRBD1 TRBJ2-1 NA TRBV3-1/TRBV3-2 TGTGCCAGCAGCCAATATGGGACAGGGATGAATGAGCAGTTCTTC CASSQYGTGMNEQFF
TRBD2 TRBJ2-1 NA TRBV5-5 TGTGCCAGCAGCCGGACTAGCGGGATATCTTACAATGAGCAGTTCTTC CASSRTSGISYNEQFF
TRBD2 TRBJ2-7 NA TRBV10-3 TGTGCCAGCGGACTAGCGGGGTCTTCCTACGAGCAGTACTTC CASGLAGSSYEQYF
NA TRBJ1-2 NA TRBV7-9 TGTGCCAGCATCCTAGACGGGCAGGGCCTTATCTATGGCTACACCTTC CASILDGQGLIYGYTF
NA TRBJ2-1 once TRBV11-2 TGTGCCAGCAGCTTAGTACGTAGTAGGAGCAATGAGCAGTTCTTC CASSLVRSRSNEQFF
TRBD2 TRBJ2-1 NA TRBV24-1 TGTGCCACCAGTGATCCGCACGTGGGGGGGGATGAGCAGTTCTTC CATSDPHVGGDEQFF
TRBD2 TRBJ2-3 NA TRBV5-4 TGTGCCAGCAGTTTAGCGGGCGGGCGGCAGGATACGCAGTATTTT CASSLAGGRQDTQYF
NA TRBJ2-7 NA TRBV12-3/TRBV12-4 TGTGCCAGCAGAAACAGGGTACTGGGCGAGCAGTACTTC CASRNRVLGEQYF
NA TRBJ1-2 NA TRBV2 TGTGCCAGCTCTCAGGGGAACTATGGCTACACCTTC CASSQGNYGYTF
NA TRBJ1-5 once TRBV6-1 TGTGCCAGCAGTGAGACCCCTAAACAGGGCAATCAGCCCCAGCATTTT CASSETPKQGNQPQHF
NA TRBJ2-7 NA TRBV9 TGTGCCAGCAGTTTTAACAGGGAGGGTTCATACGAGCAGTACTTC CASSFNREGSYEQYF
NA TRBJ2-1 NA TRBV3-1/TRBV3-2 TGTGCCAGCAGCCAAGCGGCGACTATCAATGAGCAGTTCTTC CASSQAATINEQFF
TRBD2 TRBJ2-5 NA TRBV7-6 TGTGCCAGCAGCCCGGGACTAAACCAAGAGACCCAGTACTTC CASSPGLNQETQYF
TRBD2 TRBJ2-5 NA TRBV6-5 TGTGCCAGCAGTTCCACCGGGACTAGCGGCCAAGAGACCCAGTACTTC CASSSTGTSGQETQYF
NA TRBJ2-5 NA TRBV9 TGTGCCAGCAGCCCTAACTCAGCGTTCCAAGAGACCCAGTACTTC CASSPNSAFQETQYF
NA TRBJ2-1 NA TRBV5-5 TGTGCCAGCAGTCTTGTCTGGGCCACCCACCAGGACAGAACGTTCTTC CASSLVWATHQDRTFF
TRBD2 TRBJ2-3 once TRBV10-1 TGCGCCAGCAGTGGCGCTAGCGGTAGCACAGATACGCAGTATTTT CASSGASGSTDTQYF
NA TRBJ1-3 few TRBV2 TGTGCCAGCAGTCAGGGTTCCCACACCATATATTTT CASSQGSHTIYF
TRBD1 TRBJ2-7 NA TRBV18 TGTGCCAGCTCACCTCTCCCCGACAGGGACGAGCAGTACTTC CASSPLPDRDEQYF
TRBD2 TRBJ2-3 NA TRBV18 TGTGCCAGCTCACCTCTAAGGACTAGCGGACTCACAGATACGCAGTATTTT CASSPLRTSGLTDTQYF
NA TRBJ2-7 many TRBV9 TGTGCCAGCAGCGTAGGTCTCCTGCGCTCCTACGAGCAGTACTTC CASSVGLLRSYEQYF
NA TRBJ1-5 NA TRBV27 TGTGCCAGCAGTTTTAGGGGATATAGCAATCAGCCCCAGCATTTT CASSFRGYSNQPQHF
TRBD2 TRBJ2-2 NA TRBV5-1 TGCGCCAGCAGCTTGGAAGCGGGAGACAGCACCGGGGAGCTGTTTTTT CASSLEAGDSTGELFF
TRBD2 TRBJ2-2 NA TRBV2 TGTGCCAGCATAGGGAGTAGCGGGAGATTCGGGGAGCTGTTTTTT CASIGSSGRFGELFF
NA TRBJ2-2 once TRBV2 TGTGCCAGCAGTGATGTCCGTAGCGGCACCGGGGAGCTGTTTTTT CASSDVRSGTGELFF
NA TRBJ1-6 NA TRBV5-3 TGTGCCTCTAAAATGGGGGGATCACCCCTCCACTTT CASKMGGSPLHF